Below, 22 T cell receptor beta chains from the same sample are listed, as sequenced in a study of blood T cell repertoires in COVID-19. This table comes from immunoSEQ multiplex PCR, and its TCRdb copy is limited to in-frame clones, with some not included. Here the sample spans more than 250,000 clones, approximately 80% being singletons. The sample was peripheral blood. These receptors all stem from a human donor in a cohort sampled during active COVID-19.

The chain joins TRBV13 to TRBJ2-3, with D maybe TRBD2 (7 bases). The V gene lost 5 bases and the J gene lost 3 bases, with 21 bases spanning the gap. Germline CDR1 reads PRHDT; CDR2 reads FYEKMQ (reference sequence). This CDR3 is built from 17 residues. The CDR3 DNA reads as TGTGCCAGCAGCACCAGAGGGGCGGGGGCCGGAACAGATACGCAGTATTTT. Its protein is CASSTRGAGAGTDTQYF.

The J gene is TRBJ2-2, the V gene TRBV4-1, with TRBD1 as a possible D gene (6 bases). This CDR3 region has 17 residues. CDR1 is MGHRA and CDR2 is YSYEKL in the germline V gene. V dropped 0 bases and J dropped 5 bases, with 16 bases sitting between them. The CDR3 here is CASSQDWATGQTGELFF. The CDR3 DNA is TGCGCCAGCAGCCAAGATTGGGCGACAGGCCAGACCGGGGAGCTGTTTTTT.

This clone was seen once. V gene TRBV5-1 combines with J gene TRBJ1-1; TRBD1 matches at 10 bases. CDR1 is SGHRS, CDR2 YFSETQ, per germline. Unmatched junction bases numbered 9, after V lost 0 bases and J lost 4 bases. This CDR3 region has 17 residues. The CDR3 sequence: CASSLGGQGRGVTEAFF. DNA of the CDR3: TGCGCCAGCAGCTTGGGGGGACAGGGGAGAGGTGTCACTGAAGCTTTCTTT.

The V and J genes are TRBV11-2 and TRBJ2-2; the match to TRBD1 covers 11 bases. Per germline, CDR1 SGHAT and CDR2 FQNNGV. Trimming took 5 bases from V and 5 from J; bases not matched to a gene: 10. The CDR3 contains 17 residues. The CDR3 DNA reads TGTGCCAGCAGCACAAGGGACAGGGGGTTGAGGACCGGGGAGCTGTTTTTT. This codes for CASSTRDRGLRTGELFF.

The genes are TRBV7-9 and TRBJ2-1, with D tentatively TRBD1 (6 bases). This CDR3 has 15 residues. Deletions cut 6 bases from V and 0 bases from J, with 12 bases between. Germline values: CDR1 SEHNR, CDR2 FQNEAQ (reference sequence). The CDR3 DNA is TGTGCCAGCAGAACCACAGGGTCCTCCTACAATGAGCAGTTCTTC. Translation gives CASRTTGSSYNEQFF.

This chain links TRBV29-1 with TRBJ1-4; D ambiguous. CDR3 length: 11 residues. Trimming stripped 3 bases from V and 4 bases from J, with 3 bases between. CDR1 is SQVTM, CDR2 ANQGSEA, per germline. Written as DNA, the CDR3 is TGCAGCGTTGAGTATAATGAAAAACTGTTTTTT. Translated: CSVEYNEKLFF.

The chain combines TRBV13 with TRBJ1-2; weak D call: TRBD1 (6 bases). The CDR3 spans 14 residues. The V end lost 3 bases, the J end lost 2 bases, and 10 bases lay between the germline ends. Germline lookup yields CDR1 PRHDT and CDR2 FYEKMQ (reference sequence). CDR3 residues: CASSLTGYNYGYTF. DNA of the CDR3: TGTGCCAGCAGCTTGACAGGTTACAACTATGGCTACACCTTC.

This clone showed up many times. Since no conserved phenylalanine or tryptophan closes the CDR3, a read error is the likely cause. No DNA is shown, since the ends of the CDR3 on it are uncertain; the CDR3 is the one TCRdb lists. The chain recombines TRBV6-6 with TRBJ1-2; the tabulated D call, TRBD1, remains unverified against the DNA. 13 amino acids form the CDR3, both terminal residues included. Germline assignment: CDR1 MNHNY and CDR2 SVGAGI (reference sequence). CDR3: CASSYGGTGGHLL.

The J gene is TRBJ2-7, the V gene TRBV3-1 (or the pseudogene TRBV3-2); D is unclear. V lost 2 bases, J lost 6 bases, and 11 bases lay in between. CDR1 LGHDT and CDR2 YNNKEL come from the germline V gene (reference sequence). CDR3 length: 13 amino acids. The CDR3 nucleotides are TGTGCCAGCAGCCAAACATTGACACGCGAGCAGTACTTC. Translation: CASSQTLTREQYF.

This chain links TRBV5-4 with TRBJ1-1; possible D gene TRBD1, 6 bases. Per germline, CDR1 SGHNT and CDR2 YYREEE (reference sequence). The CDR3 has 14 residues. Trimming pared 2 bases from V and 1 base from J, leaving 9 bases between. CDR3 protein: CASSLGQRNTEAFF. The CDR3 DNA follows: TGTGCCAGCAGCTTAGGACAGCGGAACACTGAAGCTTTCTTT.

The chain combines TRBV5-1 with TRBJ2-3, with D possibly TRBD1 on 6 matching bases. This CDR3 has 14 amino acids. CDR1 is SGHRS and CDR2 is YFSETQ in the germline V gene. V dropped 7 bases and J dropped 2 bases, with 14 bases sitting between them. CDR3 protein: CASEQGTTTDTQYF. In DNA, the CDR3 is TGCGCCAGCGAACAGGGTACAACCACAGATACGCAGTATTTT.

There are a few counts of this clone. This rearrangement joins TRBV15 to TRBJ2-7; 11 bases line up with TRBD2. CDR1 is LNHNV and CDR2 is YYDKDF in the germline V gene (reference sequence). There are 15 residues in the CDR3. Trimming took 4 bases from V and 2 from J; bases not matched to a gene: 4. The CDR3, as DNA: TGTGCCACCAGCAAAGGGACTAGCGGAACCTACGAGCAGTACTTC. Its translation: CATSKGTSGTYEQYF.

In DNA, the CDR3 is TGTGCCAGCAGTTCTCCTGCTAGCGGGGGGCAAGAGACCCAGTACTTC. This translates into CASSSPASGGQETQYF. The chain carries TRBV6-5 and TRBJ2-5; 11 bases align to TRBD2. The CDR3 is 16 residues long. V lost 4 bases to trimming and J lost 2 bases; unmatched junction nucleotides: 6. CDR1 MNHEY and CDR2 SVGAGI come from the germline V gene.

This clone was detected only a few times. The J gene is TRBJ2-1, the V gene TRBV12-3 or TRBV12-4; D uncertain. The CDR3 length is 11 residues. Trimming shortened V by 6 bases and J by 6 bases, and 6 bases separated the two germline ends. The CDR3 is CASRVVNEQFF. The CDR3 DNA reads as TGTGCCAGCAGGGTAGTCAATGAGCAGTTCTTC.

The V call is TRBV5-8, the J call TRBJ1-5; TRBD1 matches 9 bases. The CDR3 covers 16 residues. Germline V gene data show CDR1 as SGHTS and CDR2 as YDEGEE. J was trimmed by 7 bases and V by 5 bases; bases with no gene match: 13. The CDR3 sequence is CASSFVRTGVRQPQHF. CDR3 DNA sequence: TGTGCCAGCAGTTTTGTGAGGACAGGGGTTCGGCAGCCCCAGCATTTT.

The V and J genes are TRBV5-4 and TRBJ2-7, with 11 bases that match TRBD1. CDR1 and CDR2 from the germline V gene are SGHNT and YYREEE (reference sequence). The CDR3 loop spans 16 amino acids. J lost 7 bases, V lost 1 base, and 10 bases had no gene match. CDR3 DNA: TGTGCCAGCAGCTTGAAGATCGGACAGGGGGCGGGAGAGCAGTACTTC. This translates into CASSLKIGQGAGEQYF.

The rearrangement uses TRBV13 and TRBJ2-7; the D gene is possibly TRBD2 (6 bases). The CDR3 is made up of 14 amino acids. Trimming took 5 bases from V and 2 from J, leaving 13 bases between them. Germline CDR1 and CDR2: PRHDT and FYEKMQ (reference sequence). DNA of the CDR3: TGTGCCAGCAGCCGTAGCGGTAAAACCTACGAGCAGTACTTC. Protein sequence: CASSRSGKTYEQYF.

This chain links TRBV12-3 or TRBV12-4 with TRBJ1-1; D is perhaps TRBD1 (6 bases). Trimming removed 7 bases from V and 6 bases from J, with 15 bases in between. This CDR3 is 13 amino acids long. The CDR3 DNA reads TGTGCCAGCACCCTAAGGGGGGGCCCTGAAGCTTTCTTT. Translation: CASTLRGGPEAFF.

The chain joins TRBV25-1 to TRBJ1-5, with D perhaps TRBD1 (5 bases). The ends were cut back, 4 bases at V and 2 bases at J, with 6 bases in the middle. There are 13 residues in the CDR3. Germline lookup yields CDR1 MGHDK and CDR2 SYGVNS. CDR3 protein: CASSGGGNQPQHF. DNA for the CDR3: TGTGCCAGCAGTGGGGGGGGCAATCAGCCCCAGCATTTT.

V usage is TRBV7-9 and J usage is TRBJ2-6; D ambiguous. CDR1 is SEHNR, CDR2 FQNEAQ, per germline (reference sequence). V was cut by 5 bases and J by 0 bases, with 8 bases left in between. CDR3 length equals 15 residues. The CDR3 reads CASSPTGSGANVLTF. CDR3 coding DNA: TGTGCCAGCAGCCCGACGGGCTCTGGGGCCAACGTCCTGACTTTC.

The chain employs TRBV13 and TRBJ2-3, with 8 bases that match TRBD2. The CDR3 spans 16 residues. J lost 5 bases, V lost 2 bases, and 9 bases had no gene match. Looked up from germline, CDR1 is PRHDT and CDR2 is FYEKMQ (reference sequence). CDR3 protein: CASSLSGREARDTQYF. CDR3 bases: TGTGCCAGCAGCTTATCGGGGCGGGAGGCGAGAGATACGCAGTATTTT.

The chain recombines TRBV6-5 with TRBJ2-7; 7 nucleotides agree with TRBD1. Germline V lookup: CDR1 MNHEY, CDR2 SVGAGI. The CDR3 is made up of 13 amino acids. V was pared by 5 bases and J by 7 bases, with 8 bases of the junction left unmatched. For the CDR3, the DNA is TGTGCCAGCAGTAGGACAGGACGTTGGGAGCAGTACTTC. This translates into CASSRTGRWEQYF.